The rows below give T cell receptor beta chains drawn from one sample of a study of blood T cell repertoires in COVID-19. Here immunoSEQ multiplex PCR was the method, and the copy in TCRdb shows in-frame clones only, minus some. The sample holds 450,000 or so clones, roughly 90% seen once. The sequenced sample was peripheral blood. The receptor set was obtained from a man younger than 30 with COVID-19, enrolled during active disease. Both conserved end residues are part of each CDR3. The order of the fields is J gene, V gene, CDR3 length, clone size, D gene, CDR3 protein, CDR3 DNA. The D gene is left open where the match is weak. Clone size is stated in some rows and not others, as once, few, many or a class when expanded.

TRBJ1-5 | TRBV6-5 | 14 | . | TRBD1 | CASSRDRGWQPQHF | TGTGCCAGCAGTAGGGACAGGGGGTGGCAGCCCCAGCATTTT
TRBJ2-2 | TRBV11-1 | 15 | . | . | CASSHGQANTGELFF | TGTGCCAGCAGCCATGGACAAGCGAACACCGGGGAGCTGTTTTTT
TRBJ1-2 | TRBV27 | 14 | . | TRBD1 | CASWGVGTGSDYTF | TGTGCCAGCTGGGGGGTTGGGACAGGGAGTGACTACACCTTC
TRBJ1-3 | TRBV3-1/TRBV3-2 | 14 | . | TRBD1 | CASSAGQGAWTIYF | TGTGCCAGCAGCGCGGGACAGGGGGCATGGACCATATATTTT
TRBJ1-3 | TRBV2 | 13 | many | . | CASSEAHSGTIYF | TGTGCCAGCAGTGAAGCGCATAGTGGCACCATATATTTT
TRBJ2-1 | TRBV6-5 | 12 | few | . | CATDYQLNEQFF | TGTGCCACCGATTACCAACTCAATGAGCAGTTCTTC
TRBJ1-2 | TRBV18 | 15 | . | . | CASSPSTGGVDGYTF | TGTGCCAGCTCACCAAGTACAGGTGGTGTGGATGGCTACACCTTC
TRBJ2-2 | TRBV2 | 15 | many | TRBD1 | CASSEGTGITGELFF | TGTGCCAGCAGTGAGGGGACAGGGATCACCGGGGAGCTGTTTTTT
TRBJ2-5 | TRBV4-1 | 16 | . | . | CASSQFSGRRQETQYF | TGCGCCAGCAGCCAATTTTCAGGCCGACGACAAGAGACCCAGTACTTC
TRBJ1-6 | TRBV6-5 | 14 | few | . | CASRNRADNSPLHF | TGTGCCAGCAGAAACAGGGCAGATAATTCACCCCTCCACTTT
TRBJ2-2 | TRBV5-4 | 14 | . | . | CASSPFFGTGELFF | TGTGCCAGCAGCCCGTTCTTCGGCACCGGGGAGCTGTTTTTT
TRBJ1-6 | TRBV2 | 13 | once | . | CASREQGRSPLHF | TGTGCCAGCAGAGAACAGGGTAGATCACCCCTCCACTTT
TRBJ1-6 | TRBV5-4 | 15 | . | TRBD1 | CASSLQPGGGSPLHF | TGTGCCAGCAGCTTGCAGCCAGGGGGTGGTTCACCCCTCCACTTT
TRBJ1-1 | TRBV7-9 | 13 | . | TRBD1 | CASTYPGTGEAFF | TGTGCCAGCACCTACCCCGGGACAGGTGAAGCTTTCTTT
TRBJ2-3 | TRBV10-3 | 15 | . | TRBD2 | CAISESSGFTDTQYF | TGTGCCATCAGTGAGTCTAGCGGGTTTACAGATACGCAGTATTTT
TRBJ2-5 | TRBV10-3 | 17 | . | TRBD2 | CAISGQEAGDIQETQYF | TGTGCCATCAGTGGCCAGGAAGCGGGGGACATCCAAGAGACCCAGTACTTC
TRBJ1-1 | TRBV4-2 | 15 | . | . | CASSQDVLSNTEAFF | TGTGCCAGCAGCCAAGATGTCTTATCGAACACTGAAGCTTTCTTT
TRBJ2-1 | TRBV7-9 | 13 | . | TRBD2 | CASSVGRGDEQFF | TGTGCCAGCAGCGTGGGGAGGGGCGATGAGCAGTTCTTC
TRBJ2-1 | TRBV18 | 14 | . | TRBD2 | CASSRTSVWDEQFF | TGTGCCAGCTCAAGGACTAGCGTGTGGGATGAGCAGTTCTTC
TRBJ1-1 | TRBV5-8 | 16 | . | . | CASSPGRGLMNTEAFF | TGTGCCAGCAGCCCCGGGCGGGGACTCATGAACACTGAAGCTTTCTTT
TRBJ2-7 | TRBV5-1 | 14 | once | . | CASSRDRKGYEQYF | TGCGCCAGCAGCAGAGACAGGAAAGGATACGAGCAGTACTTC
TRBJ2-1 | TRBV30 | 11 | . | . | CACPLGVEQFF | TGTGCCTGTCCGCTAGGGGTTGAGCAGTTCTTC
TRBJ1-5 | TRBV19 | 16 | . | TRBD1 | CASSPRRGQGNQPQHF | TGTGCCAGTAGCCCTCGGAGGGGGCAAGGCAATCAGCCCCAGCATTTT
TRBJ1-3 | TRBV4-1 | 14 | . | TRBD1 | CASSRGQGINTIYF | TGCGCCAGCAGCCGGGGACAGGGAATCAACACCATATATTTT
TRBJ2-7 | TRBV19 | 15 | . | TRBD2 | CASSIQQGGYYEQYF | TGTGCCAGTAGTATTCAGCAGGGAGGGTACTACGAGCAGTACTTC
TRBJ2-7 | TRBV9 | 13 | . | . | CASSVETDREQYF | TGTGCCAGCAGCGTAGAGACAGACAGGGAGCAGTACTTC
TRBJ2-3 | TRBV5-8 | 16 | . | TRBD2 | CASSTGLAEATDTQYF | TGTGCCAGCAGCACTGGACTAGCGGAGGCCACAGATACGCAGTATTTT
TRBJ1-5 | TRBV27 | 14 | . | . | CASRGQNSNQPQHF | TGTGCCAGCAGAGGACAGAATAGCAATCAGCCCCAGCATTTT
TRBJ1-1 | TRBV6-5 | 16 | . | TRBD1 | CASSSYRGGMNTEAFF | TGTGCCAGCAGTTCGTACAGGGGTGGAATGAACACTGAAGCTTTCTTT
TRBJ2-1 | TRBV11-2 | 14 | . | . | CASSFLAPYNEQFF | TGTGCCAGCAGCTTTCTAGCGCCATACAATGAGCAGTTCTTC
TRBJ1-5 | TRBV10-1 | 13 | . | TRBD1 | CASSLDRVQPQHF | TGCGCCAGCAGCCTGGACAGGGTACAGCCCCAGCATTTT
TRBJ1-3 | TRBV3-1/TRBV3-2 | 13 | . | . | CASSQGGENTIYF | TGTGCCAGCAGCCAGGGGGGGGAGAACACCATATATTTT
TRBJ2-5 | TRBV5-4 | 14 | . | . | CASRARDTQETQYF | TGTGCCAGCAGAGCCCGGGACACCCAAGAGACCCAGTACTTC
TRBJ1-1 | TRBV7-2 | 14 | once | . | CASSLITGTLEAFF | TGTGCCAGCAGCTTAATTACAGGAACTCTAGAAGCTTTCTTT
TRBJ2-7 | TRBV4-1 | 15 | . | TRBD1 | CASSHGQGPSYEQYF | TGCGCCAGCAGCCACGGACAGGGGCCCTCCTACGAGCAGTACTTC
TRBJ1-1 | TRBV13 | 14 | once | . | CASSLFQGRAEAFF | TGTGCCAGCAGCTTATTCCAGGGTCGGGCTGAAGCTTTCTTT
TRBJ1-4 | TRBV10-1 | 15 | . | TRBD1 | CASSDPGQGNEKLFF | TGCGCCAGCAGTGATCCAGGACAGGGCAATGAAAAACTGTTTTTT
TRBJ2-3 | TRBV24-1 | 16 | . | TRBD1 | CATSGDRGTSTDTQYF | TGTGCCACCAGTGGGGACAGGGGGACAAGCACAGATACGCAGTATTTT
TRBJ2-6 | TRBV9 | 18 | . | . | CASAASRSLRSGANVLTF | TGTGCCAGCGCTGCATCCAGGTCTTTGAGATCTGGGGCCAACGTCCTGACTTTC
TRBJ1-6 | TRBV19 | 15 | . | . | CASSIAPQGSSPLHF | TGTGCCAGTAGTATAGCGCCCCAGGGGTCCTCACCCCTCCACTTT
TRBJ2-3 | TRBV7-8 | 15 | . | TRBD1 | CASSLRGLYTDTQYF | TGTGCCAGCAGCCTCAGGGGGCTATACACAGATACGCAGTATTTT
TRBJ1-1 | TRBV3-1/TRBV3-2 | 14 | . | . | CASSPDISNTEAFF | TGTGCCAGCAGTCCGGACATATCGAACACTGAAGCTTTCTTT
TRBJ2-2 | TRBV18 | 13 | . | . | CASSPTRTGELFF | TGTGCCAGCTCACCAACACGCACCGGGGAGCTGTTTTTT
TRBJ2-1 | TRBV5-5 | 14 | . | TRBD2 | CASSLLAAGGEQFF | TGTGCCAGCAGCTTACTAGCGGCCGGGGGGGAGCAGTTCTTC
TRBJ1-5 | TRBV6-5 | 14 | . | TRBD1 | CASSPGQGLKPQHF | TGTGCCAGCAGTCCCGGACAGGGTTTAAAGCCCCAGCATTTT
TRBJ2-5 | TRBV19 | 14 | . | . | CASSIDGAVWPQYF | TGTGCCAGTAGTATAGATGGGGCAGTATGGCCCCAGTACTTC
TRBJ2-5 | TRBV2 | 13 | . | TRBD1 | CASSGTGRETQYF | TGTGCCAGCAGTGGGACAGGGCGAGAGACCCAGTACTTC